The rows below give T cell receptor beta chains drawn from one sample of a study of vaccination effects on CD4 cells after COVID-19. Their cognate antigens are unknown. Measured with immunoSEQ multiplex PCR; TCRdb has only the in-frame clones, and not every one. The sample consists of roughly 63,000 clones, about 80% of them appearing once. This sample comprised CD4+ T cells from PBMCs cultured with SARS-CoV-2 spike peptides, obtained before COVID-19 vaccination. These receptors all stem from a human donor who received a COVID-19 vaccine. Both conserved end residues are part of each CDR3. The D gene is left open where the match is weak. Size is omitted from some rows. Given values are once, few, many or a class for expanded clones.

D: NA; size: few; J: TRBJ2-2; V: TRBV19; DNA: TGTGCCAGTAGGGTTTTGGACACCGGGGAGCTGTTTTTT; CDR3: CASRVLDTGELFF
D: TRBD2; size: NA; J: TRBJ2-5; V: TRBV4-2; DNA: TGTGCCAGCAGCCAATCTACTAGCGGGGGGGCCGGGACCCAGTACTTC; CDR3: CASSQSTSGGAGTQYF
D: TRBD1; size: NA; J: TRBJ1-3; V: TRBV5-4; DNA: TGTGCCAGCAGCCTCCGGGACAGGGGCCAATCTGGGGGAAACACCATATATTTT; CDR3: CASSLRDRGQSGGNTIYF
D: NA; size: NA; J: TRBJ1-1; V: TRBV3-1/TRBV3-2; DNA: TGTGCCAGCAGCCCCACAGAGATGAACACTGAAGCTTTCTTT; CDR3: CASSPTEMNTEAFF
D: TRBD1; size: NA; J: TRBJ1-2; V: TRBV2; DNA: TGTGCCAGCAGGTATCGGTGGACAGGGGAAGGCTACACCTTC; CDR3: CASRYRWTGEGYTF
D: TRBD2; size: NA; J: TRBJ2-3; V: TRBV20-1; DNA: TGCAGTGCTAGTGCTGGGACTAGCGGGGGGTGGGGCACAGATACGCAGTATTTT; CDR3: CSASAGTSGGWGTDTQYF
D: NA; size: NA; J: TRBJ2-2; V: TRBV24-1; DNA: TGTGCCACCAGTGAGACGACAGTCACCGGGGAGCTGTTTTTT; CDR3: CATSETTVTGELFF
D: TRBD1; size: NA; J: TRBJ1-3; V: TRBV4-1; DNA: TGCGCCAGCAGCCAAGCGAATCTCGGGACAGCTGGAAACACCATATATTTT; CDR3: CASSQANLGTAGNTIYF
D: NA; size: NA; J: TRBJ2-5; V: TRBV12-3/TRBV12-4; DNA: TGTGCCAGCAGGCAGGGAGAGACCCAGTACTTC; CDR3: CASRQGETQYF
D: NA; size: NA; J: TRBJ2-5; V: TRBV5-6; DNA: TGTGCCAGCAGCTTCCCGGGGTGGGAGACCCAGTACTTC; CDR3: CASSFPGWETQYF
D: NA; size: NA; J: TRBJ2-5; V: TRBV28; DNA: TGTGCCAGCGCACCGTGGGGGGGCTTTGGCCAAGAGACCCAGTACTTC; CDR3: CASAPWGGFGQETQYF
D: NA; size: NA; J: TRBJ1-5; V: TRBV19; DNA: TGTGCCAGTACATCGTTTAGCAATCAGCCCCAGCATTTT; CDR3: CASTSFSNQPQHF
D: NA; size: NA; J: TRBJ1-5; V: TRBV6-6; DNA: TGTGCCAGCAGTTCTGGGACGTCCCAGCAGCCCCAGCATTTT; CDR3: CASSSGTSQQPQHF
D: TRBD2; size: NA; J: TRBJ2-3; V: TRBV7-2; DNA: TGTGCCAGCAGACATCGGACTAGCGGACTCACAGATACGCAGTATTTT; CDR3: CASRHRTSGLTDTQYF
D: NA; size: NA; J: TRBJ2-3; V: TRBV29-1; DNA: TGCAGCGTTGCGGAGGATACGCAGTATTTT; CDR3: CSVAEDTQYF
D: TRBD1; size: NA; J: TRBJ2-1; V: TRBV7-2; DNA: TGTGCCAGCAGCTCCGTCCCCACAGGGGCCCCGTCGGGCAATGAGCAGTTCTTC; CDR3: CASSSVPTGAPSGNEQFF
D: NA; size: NA; J: TRBJ2-2; V: TRBV2; DNA: TGTGCCAGCCTCCTGGGCCTCTCCACCGGGGAGCTGTTTTTT; CDR3: CASLLGLSTGELFF
D: TRBD1; size: NA; J: TRBJ2-2; V: TRBV5-1; DNA: TGCGCCAGCAGCAACCTCCGACAGGGCGTAGGCGGGGAGCTGTTTTTT; CDR3: CASSNLRQGVGGELFF
D: NA; size: once; J: TRBJ2-3; V: TRBV29-1; DNA: TGCAGCGTTGTTTGGGGCGCGGGGATAAGGCCAGATACGCAGTATTTT; CDR3: CSVVWGAGIRPDTQYF
D: NA; size: NA; J: TRBJ2-1; V: TRBV24-1; DNA: TGTGCCACCAGTGATAGGGATACAGGGTCATCCTCGTACAATGAGCAGTTCTTC; CDR3: CATSDRDTGSSSYNEQFF
D: TRBD1; size: once; J: TRBJ2-5; V: TRBV11-1; DNA: TGTGCCAGCAGCTTAGGAGGGGACAGGGCTGAGACCCAGTACTTC; CDR3: CASSLGGDRAETQYF
D: NA; size: NA; J: TRBJ1-2; V: TRBV4-3; DNA: TGCGCCAGCAGCCAAGACCCCCGACAATATGGCTACACCTTC; CDR3: CASSQDPRQYGYTF
D: NA; size: NA; J: TRBJ2-5; V: TRBV7-3; DNA: TGTGCCAGCAGCCCCACCACATCGTTCCAAGAGACCCAGTACTTC; CDR3: CASSPTTSFQETQYF
D: NA; size: NA; J: TRBJ2-2; V: TRBV24-1; DNA: TGTGCCACCAGTGATTTTGGGGGTCCCGCGAACACCGGGGAGCTGTTTTTT; CDR3: CATSDFGGPANTGELFF
D: NA; size: NA; J: TRBJ1-3; V: TRBV4-2; DNA: TGTGCCAGCAGCCAAGATCACAGTTACTCTGGAAACACCATATATTTT; CDR3: CASSQDHSYSGNTIYF
D: NA; size: few; J: TRBJ1-2; V: TRBV18; DNA: TGTGCCAGCTCACCCTCTATACAGGGTCTCTATGGCTACACCTTC; CDR3: CASSPSIQGLYGYTF
D: NA; size: NA; J: TRBJ1-1; V: TRBV5-4; DNA: TGTGCCAGCAGCCCAGTCCCGGGGCGGGGGGAAACTGAAGCTTTCTTT; CDR3: CASSPVPGRGETEAFF
D: NA; size: once; J: TRBJ2-3; V: TRBV7-2; DNA: TGTGCCAGCAGCTTATTTACTAGCACAGATACGCAGTATTTT; CDR3: CASSLFTSTDTQYF
D: TRBD2; size: NA; J: TRBJ2-1; V: TRBV5-1; DNA: TGCGCCAGCAGCCATCCGGGACTAGAGAACAATGAGCAGTTCTTC; CDR3: CASSHPGLENNEQFF
D: TRBD1; size: NA; J: TRBJ1-4; V: TRBV7-3; DNA: TGTGCCAGCAGCTCGACCGGACAGGCAACTAATGAAAAACTGTTTTTT; CDR3: CASSSTGQATNEKLFF
D: NA; size: NA; J: TRBJ1-1; V: TRBV5-5; DNA: TGTGCCAGCAGCTTGGACGAGCCGGGGACTGAAGCTTTCTTT; CDR3: CASSLDEPGTEAFF
D: TRBD1; size: NA; J: TRBJ1-1; V: TRBV4-3; DNA: TGCGCCAGCAGCCAAGAAGTCCAGGGGGGGACTGAAGCTTTCTTT; CDR3: CASSQEVQGGTEAFF
D: NA; size: once; J: TRBJ1-4; V: TRBV6-2/TRBV6-3; DNA: TGTGCCAGCAGTTACTCACGGTATAATGAAAAACTGTTTTTT; CDR3: CASSYSRYNEKLFF
D: NA; size: once; J: TRBJ1-5; V: TRBV9; DNA: TGTGCCAGCAGCCAAACCCCCGACGGTGTCAATCAGCCCCAGCATTTT; CDR3: CASSQTPDGVNQPQHF
D: NA; size: NA; J: TRBJ1-4; V: TRBV28; DNA: TGTGCCAGCAGTTTAGGTCGGTCTAATGAAAAACTGTTTTTT; CDR3: CASSLGRSNEKLFF
D: TRBD2; size: NA; J: TRBJ2-3; V: TRBV10-3; DNA: TGTGCCATCAGTGACGGGGGGGCCGGCACAGATACGCAGTATTTT; CDR3: CAISDGGAGTDTQYF
D: NA; size: NA; J: TRBJ2-3; V: TRBV5-6; DNA: TGTGCCAGCAGCTCGGTGGCGGGTACGGCGCAGTATTTT; CDR3: CASSSVAGTAQYF
D: NA; size: once; J: TRBJ2-1; V: TRBV2; DNA: TGTGCCAGCACCGGAGACGGGCCCAATGAGCAGTTCTTC; CDR3: CASTGDGPNEQFF
D: NA; size: once; J: TRBJ2-1; V: TRBV5-1; DNA: TGCGCCAGCTCCCAGGCGGAGACCTACAATGAGCAGTTCTTC; CDR3: CASSQAETYNEQFF
D: NA; size: NA; J: TRBJ1-5; V: TRBV5-6; DNA: TGTGCCAGCAGCTTGGGAGGGACATTTAGCAATCAGCCCCAGCATTTT; CDR3: CASSLGGTFSNQPQHF
D: NA; size: NA; J: TRBJ1-5; V: TRBV19; DNA: TGTGCCAGTAGTAATCCCAGGGGATATAGCAATCAGCCCCAGCATTTT; CDR3: CASSNPRGYSNQPQHF
D: NA; size: once; J: TRBJ2-3; V: TRBV6-6; DNA: TGTGCCAGCAGTCGAGCGGGTTCTAGCACAGATACGCAGTATTTT; CDR3: CASSRAGSSTDTQYF
D: NA; size: NA; J: TRBJ1-1; V: TRBV18; DNA: TGTGCCAGCTCACCACCCCGACAGGCGAACACTGAAGCTTTCTTT; CDR3: CASSPPRQANTEAFF
D: NA; size: NA; J: TRBJ1-1; V: TRBV27; DNA: TGTGCCAGCAGTTTATTGGGCGGCCAATCGGCTTTCTTT; CDR3: CASSLLGGQSAFF
D: TRBD1; size: NA; J: TRBJ1-1; V: TRBV13; DNA: TGTGCCAGCAGAGTGGGACAGGGGGCGACTGAAGCTTTCTTT; CDR3: CASRVGQGATEAFF
D: TRBD1; size: NA; J: TRBJ2-3; V: TRBV24-1; DNA: TGTGCCACCTCGACAGGGGGTCCAGATACGCAGTATTTT; CDR3: CATSTGGPDTQYF
D: NA; size: once; J: TRBJ1-6; V: TRBV19; DNA: TGTGCCAGTAGTAAGGTTGGGACAAGGAATTCACCCCTCCACTTT; CDR3: CASSKVGTRNSPLHF
D: NA; size: NA; J: TRBJ1-3; V: TRBV4-3; DNA: TGCGCCAGCAGCCAAGCTCGGGGGGCCGGGGGTACCATATATTTT; CDR3: CASSQARGAGGTIYF
D: TRBD2; size: NA; J: TRBJ2-2; V: TRBV7-6; DNA: TGTGCCAGCAGCTCAGCGGGGGGGGTGAACACCGGGGAGCTGTTTTTT; CDR3: CASSSAGGVNTGELFF
D: NA; size: NA; J: TRBJ2-3; V: TRBV6-6; DNA: TGTGCCAGCAGCCAAACCTCAGATACGCAGTATTTT; CDR3: CASSQTSDTQYF
D: NA; size: NA; J: TRBJ1-2; V: TRBV5-1; DNA: TGCGCCAGCAGATCTGCTGCAGAAATTCGCTACACCTTC; CDR3: CASRSAAEIRYTF
D: NA; size: NA; J: TRBJ2-5; V: TRBV21-1; DNA: TGTGCCAGCAGCACCAGCAACAGGGTAAAAGAGACCCAGTACTTC; CDR3: CASSTSNRVKETQYF
D: NA; size: NA; J: TRBJ2-2; V: TRBV11-2; DNA: TGTGCCAGCAGCCCGGGCTTACCCGGGGAGCTGTTTTTT; CDR3: CASSPGLPGELFF
D: NA; size: NA; J: TRBJ2-2; V: TRBV19; DNA: TGTGCCAGTAGCCCTGGGGCGAACACCGGGGAGCTGTTTTTT; CDR3: CASSPGANTGELFF
D: NA; size: NA; J: TRBJ2-2; V: TRBV10-1; DNA: TGCGCCAGCAGAGATTTCACCGGGGAGCTGTTTTTT; CDR3: CASRDFTGELFF